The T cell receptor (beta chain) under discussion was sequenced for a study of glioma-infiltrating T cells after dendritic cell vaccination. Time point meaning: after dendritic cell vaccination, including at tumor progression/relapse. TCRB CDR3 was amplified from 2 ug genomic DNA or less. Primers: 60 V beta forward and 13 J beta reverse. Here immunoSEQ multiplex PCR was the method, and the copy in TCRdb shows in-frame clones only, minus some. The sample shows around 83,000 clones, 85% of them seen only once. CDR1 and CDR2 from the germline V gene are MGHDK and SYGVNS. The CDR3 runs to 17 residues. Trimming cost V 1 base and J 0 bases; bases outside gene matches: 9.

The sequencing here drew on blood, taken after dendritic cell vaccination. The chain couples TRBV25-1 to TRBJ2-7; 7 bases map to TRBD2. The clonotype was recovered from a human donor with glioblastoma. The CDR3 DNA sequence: TGTGCCAGCAGTGAATGGTCTACTAGCGAATCCTCCTACGAGCAGTACTTC. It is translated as CASSEWSTSESSYEQYF.